The T cell receptor (beta chain) described here comes from a study of tumor-infiltrating lymphocytes in primary liver carcinoma. Study-level findings and limits: Only about 7.5-25% of top clones spanned all five tumor regions.

This clonotype was picked up many times. Its matching antigen is unknown. Both RNA and DNA were isolated together from around 18-30 mg of bulk tissue that had not been sorted. Surgeons resected the patients' primary liver carcinomas. Researchers generated TCR beta cDNA from about 500 ng of total RNA, relying on a constant-region primer. Three nested multiplex PCR rounds of slightly modified ARM-PCR generated TCR beta libraries. In TCRdb, the multiplex PCR reads were re-called with MiXCR into one record per CDR3 protein. The sample comprises 120,000 or so distinct CDR3 sequences, 50% to 70% of which are singletons, and over 7% rests with the top ten. Material: liver tumor tissue from sampling region 1. Subset specified: tumor region T1, superior pole. This receptor was taken from a woman in her sixties or seventies with primary liver carcinoma and hepatitis B virus infection.

In nucleotides, the CDR3 is TGTGCCAGCAGTTCACGACAGGGATCGAACTATGGCTACACCTTC. Translated, it gives CASSSRQGSNYGYTF. This chain joins TRBV6-5 and TRBJ1-2; 7 positions match TRBD1. Germline loops: CDR1 MNHEY, CDR2 SVGAGI. There are 15 residues in the CDR3. V gave up 4 bases and J gave up 2 bases; unmatched junction bases: 7.